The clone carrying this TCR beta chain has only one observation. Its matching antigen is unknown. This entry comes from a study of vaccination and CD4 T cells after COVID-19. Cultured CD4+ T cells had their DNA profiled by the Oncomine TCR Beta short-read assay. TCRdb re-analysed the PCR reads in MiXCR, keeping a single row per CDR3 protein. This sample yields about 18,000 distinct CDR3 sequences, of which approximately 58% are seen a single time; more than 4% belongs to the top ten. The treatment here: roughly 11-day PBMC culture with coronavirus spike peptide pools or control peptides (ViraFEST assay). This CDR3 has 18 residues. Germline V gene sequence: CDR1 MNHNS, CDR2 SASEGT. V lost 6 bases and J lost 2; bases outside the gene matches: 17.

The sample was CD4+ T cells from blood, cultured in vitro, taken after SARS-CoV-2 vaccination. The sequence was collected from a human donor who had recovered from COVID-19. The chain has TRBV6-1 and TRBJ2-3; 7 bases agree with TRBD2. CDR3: CASSLTPLASGTTDTQYF. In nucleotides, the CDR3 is TGTGCCAGCAGCCTTACCCCCTTGGCTAGCGGAACCACAGATACGCAGTATTTT.